Described below is a single T cell receptor (beta chain) sequence and its context. As yet, its antigen is unknown. Germline CDR1 reads DFQATT; CDR2 reads SNEGSKA (reference sequence). The V end lost 3 bases, the J end lost 4 bases, and 19 bases lay between the germline ends. CDR3 size: 16 residues. In donors with ophthalmopathy, activity was moderate-to-severe, with CAS ≥3, NOSPECS ≥4 and duration under 3 months. Physicians reached a diagnosis by relying on clinical symptoms, serum thyroxine, TRAb, thyroid ultrasound and orbital computed tomography. This sample is part of a study of Graves' ophthalmopathy and Graves' hyperthyroidism. Study-wide results and limits: Ophthalmopathy cases were distinguished from stable hyperthyroidism by a 13-signature model, reaching roughly 90% sensitivity and roughly 80% specificity. The authors also found most expanded thyroid clonotypes above 0.001 frequency in blood.

RNA served as the template for amplifying TCR beta CDR3 regions. The first round was an RT-PCR with HTBI primers, and the second round was a multiplex PCR. MiXCR, run by TCRdb on the multiplex PCR reads, gives a single entry per CDR3 protein. Found here are about 740,000 distinct CDR3 sequences, 40% of them singletons; the top ten hold around 40%. The sequence came from an adult man with Graves' ophthalmopathy. This chain uses TRBV20-1 with TRBJ1-3; possible D gene TRBD1, 6 bases. Sequencing was done on a sample of peripheral blood. This chain's CDR3 is CSARRGGNRSGNTIYF. CDR3 sequence (DNA): TGCAGTGCTAGGAGGGGGGGAAATCGATCCGGAAACACCATATATTTT.